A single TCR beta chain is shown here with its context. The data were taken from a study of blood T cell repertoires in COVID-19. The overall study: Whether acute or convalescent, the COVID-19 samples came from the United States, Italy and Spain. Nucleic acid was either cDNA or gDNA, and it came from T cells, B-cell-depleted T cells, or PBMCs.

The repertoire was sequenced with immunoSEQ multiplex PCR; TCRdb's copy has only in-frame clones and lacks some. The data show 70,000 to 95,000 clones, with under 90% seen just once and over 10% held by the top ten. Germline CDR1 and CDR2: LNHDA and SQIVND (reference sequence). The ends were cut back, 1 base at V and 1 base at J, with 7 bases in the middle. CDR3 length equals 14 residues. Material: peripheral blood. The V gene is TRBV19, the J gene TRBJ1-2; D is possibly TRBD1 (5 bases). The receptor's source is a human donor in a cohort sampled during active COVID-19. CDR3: CASSIVDSNYGYTF. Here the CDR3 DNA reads TGTGCCAGTAGTATAGTAGACAGTAACTATGGCTACACCTTC.